This T cell receptor beta chain was retrieved from a study of cytomegalovirus exposure and HLA in healthy donors. This clone was counted only a few times. Antigen unknown. With 60 Vbeta and 13 Jbeta primers, the PCR was carried out. Assay: immunoSEQ multiplex PCR; the TCRdb copy retains only in-frame clones and omits some. The profile shows 170,000 or so clones, almost 85% of them singletons. From germline, CDR1 is SNHLY and CDR2 FYNNEI. The CDR3 loop spans 12 amino acids. The V end lost 4 bases, the J end lost 10 bases, and 11 bases lay between the germline ends. Whole-study results and caveats: Generally TCR sequences proved uncommon, though certain public TCRs appeared in numerous donors. Information on immune exposure was restricted to one variable (CMV serostatus).

This clonotype originated in a girl aged 10-17 years in good health and CMV-seropositive. The J gene is TRBJ2-1, the V gene TRBV2; D might be TRBD1 (5 bases). The sequencing sample was made of PBMCs. The CDR3, as DNA: TGTGCCAGCAGTGCAGGGTATTGGGAGCAGTTCTTC. Protein product: CASSAGYWEQFF.